The clone carrying this TCR beta chain was seen a few times. The sample comes from a study of cytomegalovirus exposure and HLA in healthy donors. This CDR3 is built from 12 residues. Germline CDR1 reads SEHNR; CDR2 reads FQNEAQ (reference sequence). Trimming took 5 bases from V and 10 from J, leaving 14 bases between them. 60 Vbeta and 13 Jbeta primers were used in PCR. This table comes from immunoSEQ multiplex PCR, and its TCRdb copy is limited to in-frame clones, with some not included. The sample has 85,000 to 130,000 clones, around 82% seen once. The material sequenced was PBMCs. The TCR originated in a woman aged 40 to 50 in good health and CMV-seronegative. V gene TRBV7-9 combines with J gene TRBJ1-1; weak D call: TRBD1 (5 bases). This CDR3 is CASSLEGATAFF. The CDR3 DNA sequence: TGTGCCAGCAGCCTTGAAGGGGCGACAGCTTTCTTT.